One sample yielded the 21 T cell receptor beta chains listed below, sequenced in a study of beta chain features in type 1 diabetes. The entirety of the isolated RNA underwent reverse transcription, so expressed TCRB transcripts were sequenced. Here immunoSEQ multiplex PCR was the method, and the copy in TCRdb shows in-frame clones only, minus some. The repertoire includes 500,000 to 700,000 clones, less than 20% of them detected once, and 0.07% to 0.095% sits in the top ten. Sequencing input: naive CD4+ T cells from blood. The source of these receptors is a man between 18 and 35 years old in good health.

This clone was seen a few times. The chain is built from TRBV9 and TRBJ1-1; D is unresolved. The CDR3 contains 15 residues. Trimming took 2 bases from V and 4 from J, leaving 15 bases between them. Per the germline V gene, CDR1 is SGDLS and CDR2 is YYNGEE. CDR3 residues: CASSVRPGSGTEAFF. The DNA of the CDR3 is TGTGCCAGCAGCGTGCGTCCGGGTTCAGGCACTGAAGCTTTCTTT. Complete variable domain (other parts from reference TRBV9 and TRBJ1-1): DSGVTQTPKHLITATGQRVTLRCSPRSGDLSVYWYQQSLDQGLQFLIQYYNGEERAKGNILERFSAQQFPDLHSELNLSSLELGDSALYFCASSVRPGSGTEAFFGQGTRLTVV.

The CDR3 reads CASSSTRRTSGRHGELFF. The CDR3, as DNA: TGTGCCAGCAGCTCCACCCGGCGGACTAGCGGGAGACACGGGGAGCTGTTTTTT. The chain employs TRBV7-8 and TRBJ2-2; TRBD2 aligns across 13 bases. In germline, CDR1 is SGHVS, CDR2 FQNEAQ. This CDR3 has 18 residues. The V segment lost 4 bases and the J segment 7 bases; nucleotides outside the gene matches: 12. Based on the CDR3 plus reference TRBV7-8 and TRBJ2-2, the full variable domain is GAGVSQSPRYKVAKRGQDVALRCDPISGHVSLFWYQQALGQGPEFLTYFQNEAQLDKSGLPSDRFFAERPEGSVSTLKIQRTQQEDSAVYLCASSSTRRTSGRHGELFFGEGSRLTVL.

This clone was detected a few times. The CDR3 coding sequence is TGTGCCATCAGCACGGGACAGTTCTCCTACGAGCAGTACTTC. It encodes CAISTGQFSYEQYF. The V call is TRBV10-3, the J call TRBJ2-7; 7 positions match TRBD1. Germline CDR1 reads ENHRY; CDR2 reads SYGVKD. Trimming at V came to 6 bases and at J to 0 bases, leaving 5 bases not matched to a gene. The length of the CDR3 is 14 residues.

This clone has a handful of counts. The rearrangement links TRBV7-3 to TRBJ2-7; no reliable D call. Looked up from germline, CDR1 is SGHTA and CDR2 is FQGTGA. The CDR3 sequence is 14 residues long. Deletions cut 1 base from V and 6 bases from J, with 13 bases between. CDR3 nucleotide sequence: TGTGCCAGCAGCTTAAGACCGTCGACGTCCGAGCAGTACTTC. Its protein product is CASSLRPSTSEQYF.

This clone was detected only a few times. CDR3 nucleotide sequence: TGTGCCAGCATGGAGATGAACACTGAAGCTTTCTTT. Its protein is CASMEMNTEAFF. The J gene is TRBJ1-1, the V gene TRBV6-5; D not resolved. The CDR3 runs to 12 residues. In germline, CDR1 is MNHEY, CDR2 SVGAGI. V lost 7 bases and J 0 bases, leaving 6 bases between the germline ends.

The chain employs TRBV7-2 and TRBJ2-7; TRBD2 is a possible D gene (5 bases). The CDR3 runs 14 residues. Germline V CDR1 and CDR2: SGHTA, FQGNSA. The V and J ends lost 1 base and 3 bases respectively, with 10 bases between them. CDR3 DNA sequence: TGTGCCAGCAGCTTAGGGGTGGGGAGCTACGAGCAGTACTTC. This codes for CASSLGVGSYEQYF.

The CDR3 DNA reads as TGTGCCAGCTATAGCAATCAGCCCCAGCATTTT. Residues: CASYSNQPQHF. The rearrangement uses TRBV28 and TRBJ1-5; unclear D gene. Germline lookup yields CDR1 MDHEN and CDR2 SYDVKM. CDR3 size: 11 residues. Trimming pared 8 bases from V and 0 bases from J, leaving 2 bases between.

This clone appeared a few times. CDR3 sequence: CAWKQAREAFF. In nucleotides, the CDR3 is TGTGCCTGGAAACAGGCCCGGGAAGCTTTCTTT. The gene calls are TRBV30 and TRBJ1-1, with D possibly being TRBD1 (5 bases). The CDR3 loop spans 11 amino acids. Trimming shortened V by 4 bases and J by 8 bases, and 11 bases separated the two germline ends. The germline CDR1 and CDR2 sequences are GTSNPN and SVGIG (reference sequence).

This clone was counted only a few times. V and J are TRBV14 and TRBJ2-7; TRBD1 is a possible D gene (5 bases). The CDR3 spans 13 residues. Germline V gene data show CDR1 as SGHDN and CDR2 as FVKESK. V was trimmed by 0 bases and J by 6 bases, leaving 9 bases between them. This CDR3 is CASSQERTGEQYF. CDR3 bases: TGTGCCAGCAGCCAAGAACGTACAGGCGAGCAGTACTTC.

The V and J genes are TRBV2 and TRBJ1-2; D call uncertain. The CDR3 is made up of 13 amino acids. The germline CDR1 and CDR2 sequences are SNHLY and FYNNEI. Trimming removed 2 bases at V and 3 bases at J, with 7 bases between. CDR3 region: CASSERVHYGYTF. The DNA for the CDR3 is TGTGCCAGCAGTGAACGGGTTCACTATGGCTACACCTTC. Variable domain in full (rest from reference TRBV2 and TRBJ1-2): EPEVTQTPSHQVTQMGQEVILRCVPISNHLYFYWYRQILGQKVEFLVSFYNNEISEKSEIFDDQFSVERPDGSNFTLKIRSTKLEDSAMYFCASSERVHYGYTFGSGTRLTVV.

The CDR3 DNA reads as TGTGCCAGCAGCTTACAGGGACAGGGTACCGGTGGCTACACCTTC. It yields the protein CASSLQGQGTGGYTF. V gene TRBV7-8 combines with J gene TRBJ1-2; the match to TRBD1 covers 9 bases. V dropped 2 bases and J dropped 7; count of bases not matched to a gene: 8. This CDR3 region has 15 residues. Germline values: CDR1 SGHVS, CDR2 FQNEAQ. Drawing the rest from reference TRBV7-8 and TRBJ1-2, the complete variable domain is GAGVSQSPRYKVAKRGQDVALRCDPISGHVSLFWYQQALGQGPEFLTYFQNEAQLDKSGLPSDRFFAERPEGSVSTLKIQRTQQEDSAVYLCASSLQGQGTGGYTFGSGTRLTVV.

This chain links TRBV9 with TRBJ1-1; D is unresolved. The CDR3 is 13 amino acids. CDR1 and CDR2 (germline): SGDLS, YYNGEE. Trimming took off 4 bases at V and 2 bases at J, with 9 bases between the two ends. CDR3 in DNA: TGTGCCAGCAGCCCCGGAGGAAACACTGAAGCTTTCTTT. The encoded protein is CASSPGGNTEAFF.

The chain recombines TRBV9 with TRBJ2-7; TRBD1 aligns across 7 bases. Trimming took 0 bases from V and 2 from J; bases not matched to a gene: 5. Germline CDR1 is SGDLS and CDR2 is YYNGEE. The CDR3 covers 15 residues. This chain's CDR3 is CASSVGGGQAYEQYF. The DNA for the CDR3 is TGTGCCAGCAGCGTAGGAGGGGGCCAGGCCTACGAGCAGTACTTC.

The chain combines TRBV9 with TRBJ2-1, with 9 bases aligning to TRBD2. From germline, CDR1 is SGDLS and CDR2 YYNGEE. V lost 0 bases, J lost 3 bases, and 1 base stayed unmatched. This CDR3 contains 15 residues. The DNA for the CDR3 is TGTGCCAGCAGCGTAGCTAGCGGGGACTACAATGAGCAGTTCTTC. This encodes CASSVASGDYNEQFF.

This clone has only a few counts. The chain joins TRBV11-2 to TRBJ2-1; 7 bases map to TRBD2. V lost 5 bases to trimming and J lost 7 bases; unmatched junction nucleotides: 2. CDR3 length: 12 amino acids. CDR1 and CDR2 from the germline V gene are SGHAT and FQNNGV. The CDR3 spells CASSKLANEQFF. CDR3 DNA: TGTGCCAGCAGCAAACTAGCGAATGAGCAGTTCTTC.

J is TRBJ2-7 and V is TRBV11-2; TRBD1 aligns across 7 bases. Germline CDR1 is SGHAT and CDR2 is FQNNGV. The V gene end was trimmed by 1 base and the J gene end by 5 bases; junction bases not matched to a gene: 8. CDR3 length equals 15 residues. Here the CDR3 reads CASSLVPGQANEQYF. The DNA of the CDR3 is TGTGCCAGCAGCTTAGTCCCCGGACAGGCGAACGAGCAGTACTTC.

The chain is built from TRBV18 and TRBJ1-1; D gene uncertain. The CDR3 has 14 amino acids. The germline gives CDR1 KGHSH, CDR2 LQKENI. V was clipped by 8 bases and J by 4 bases, with 17 bases between them. CDR3 residues: CASTVARVGTEAFF. CDR3 bases: TGTGCCAGCACCGTGGCACGTGTGGGCACTGAAGCTTTCTTT.

There are a few counts of this clone. V and J are TRBV19 and TRBJ1-1, with D unresolved. From germline, CDR1 is LNHDA and CDR2 SQIVND (reference sequence). The CDR3 sequence is 16 residues long. Deletions cut 10 bases from V and 6 bases from J, with 27 bases between. The CDR3, as DNA: TGTGCCACCGCCCTCAACGGACTCTCGAACCAGGCTGAAGCTTTCTTT. Translation gives CATALNGLSNQAEAFF.

This clone was counted a few times. The rearrangement uses TRBV10-3 and TRBJ2-7, with 7 bases aligning to TRBD1. After removal of 11 bases from V and 4 bases from J, the junction contained 2 bases not matched to a gene. Germline V lookup: CDR1 ENHRY, CDR2 SYGVKD. The CDR3 runs to 10 residues. In nucleotides, the CDR3 is TGTGCCGACAGGGTATACGAGCAGTACTTC. Protein: CADRVYEQYF.

The CDR3 is CSVGTGGLSYEQYF. The CDR3 DNA follows: TGCAGCGTTGGGACAGGGGGCCTCTCCTACGAGCAGTACTTC. The rearrangement uses TRBV29-1 and TRBJ2-7; 11 nucleotides align to TRBD1. There are 14 residues in the CDR3. CDR1 and CDR2 (germline): SQVTM, ANQGSEA. The J segment lost 0 bases and the V segment lost 4 bases, leaving 2 bases of the junction unmatched.

This chain uses TRBV10-3 with TRBJ1-4; 7 bases line up with TRBD1. J was trimmed by 3 bases and V by 4 bases; bases with no gene match: 2. The CDR3 sequence is 14 residues long. Looked up from germline, CDR1 is ENHRY and CDR2 is SYGVKD. CDR3 region: CAISAGGSNEKLFF. In DNA, the CDR3 is TGTGCCATCAGTGCAGGGGGGTCTAATGAAAAACTGTTTTTT.